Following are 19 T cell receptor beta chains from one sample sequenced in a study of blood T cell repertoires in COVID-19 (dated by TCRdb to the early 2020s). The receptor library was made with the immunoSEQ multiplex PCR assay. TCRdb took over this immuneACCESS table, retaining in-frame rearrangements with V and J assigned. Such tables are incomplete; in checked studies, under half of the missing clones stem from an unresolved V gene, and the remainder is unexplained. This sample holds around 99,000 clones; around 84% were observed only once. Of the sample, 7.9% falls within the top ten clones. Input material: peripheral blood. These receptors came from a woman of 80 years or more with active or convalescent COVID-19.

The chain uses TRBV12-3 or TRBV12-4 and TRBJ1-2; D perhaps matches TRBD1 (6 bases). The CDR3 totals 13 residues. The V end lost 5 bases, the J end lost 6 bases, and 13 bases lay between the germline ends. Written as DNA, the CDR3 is TGTGCCAGCAGTAGCCTCGGACAGAATGGCTACACCTTC. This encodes CASSSLGQNGYTF.

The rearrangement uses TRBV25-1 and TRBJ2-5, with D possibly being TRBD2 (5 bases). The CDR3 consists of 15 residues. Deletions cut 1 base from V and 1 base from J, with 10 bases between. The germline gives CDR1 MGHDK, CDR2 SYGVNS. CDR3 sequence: CASSESSGTQETQYF. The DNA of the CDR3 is TGTGCCAGCAGTGAATCCAGCGGTACCCAAGAGACCCAGTACTTC.

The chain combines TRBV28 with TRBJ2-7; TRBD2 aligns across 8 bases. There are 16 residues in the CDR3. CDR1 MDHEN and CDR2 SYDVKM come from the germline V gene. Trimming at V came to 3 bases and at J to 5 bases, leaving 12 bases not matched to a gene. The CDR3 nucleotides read TGTGCCAGCAGTTTTCGCGGGAGGCCTGAGTCCCACGAGCAGTACTTC. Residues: CASSFRGRPESHEQYF.

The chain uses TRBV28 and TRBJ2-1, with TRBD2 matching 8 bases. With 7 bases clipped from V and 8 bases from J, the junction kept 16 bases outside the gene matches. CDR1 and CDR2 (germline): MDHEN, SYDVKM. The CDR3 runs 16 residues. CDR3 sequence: CASNLWGAGALDEQFF. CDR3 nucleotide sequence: TGTGCCAGCAACCTATGGGGAGCGGGAGCTCTCGATGAGCAGTTCTTC.

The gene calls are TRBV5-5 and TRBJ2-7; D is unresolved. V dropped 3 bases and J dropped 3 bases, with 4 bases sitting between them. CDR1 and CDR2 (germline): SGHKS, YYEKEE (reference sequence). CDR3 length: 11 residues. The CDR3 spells CASSSVYEQYF. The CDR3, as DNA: TGTGCCAGCAGCTCCGTCTACGAGCAGTACTTC.

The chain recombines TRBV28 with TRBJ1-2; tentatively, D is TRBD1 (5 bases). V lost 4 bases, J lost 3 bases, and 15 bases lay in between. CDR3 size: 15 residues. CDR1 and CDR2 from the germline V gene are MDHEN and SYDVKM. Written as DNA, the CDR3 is TGTGCCAGCAGTTCTGCTCAGGAAGGGGACTATGGCTACACCTTC. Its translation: CASSSAQEGDYGYTF.

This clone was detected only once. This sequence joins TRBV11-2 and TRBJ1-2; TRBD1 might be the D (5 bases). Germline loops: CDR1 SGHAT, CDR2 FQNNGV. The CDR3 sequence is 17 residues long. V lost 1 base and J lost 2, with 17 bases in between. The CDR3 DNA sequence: TGTGCCAGCAGCTTAGGGGGCGGCACCAACCAAAACTATGGCTACACCTTC. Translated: CASSLGGGTNQNYGYTF.

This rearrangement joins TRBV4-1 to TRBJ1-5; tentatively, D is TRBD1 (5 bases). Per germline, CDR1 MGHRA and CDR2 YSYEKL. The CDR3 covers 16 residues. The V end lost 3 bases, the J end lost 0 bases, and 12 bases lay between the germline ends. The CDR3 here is CASSQTQGYSNQPQHF. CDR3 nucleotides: TGCGCCAGCAGCCAGACTCAGGGATATAGCAATCAGCCCCAGCATTTT.

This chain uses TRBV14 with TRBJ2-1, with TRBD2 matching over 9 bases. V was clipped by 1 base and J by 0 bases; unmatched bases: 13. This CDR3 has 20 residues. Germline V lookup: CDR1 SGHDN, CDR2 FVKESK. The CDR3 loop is CASSQGRVAGGKSSYNEQFF. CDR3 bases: TGTGCCAGCAGCCAAGGACGTGTGGCGGGAGGGAAGAGCTCCTACAATGAGCAGTTCTTC. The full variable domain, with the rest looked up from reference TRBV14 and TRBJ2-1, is EAGVTQFPSHSVIEKGQTVTLRCDPISGHDNLYWYRRVMGKEIKFLLHFVKESKQDESGMPNNRFLAERTGGTYSTLKVQPAELEDSGVYFCASSQGRVAGGKSSYNEQFFGPGTRLTVL.

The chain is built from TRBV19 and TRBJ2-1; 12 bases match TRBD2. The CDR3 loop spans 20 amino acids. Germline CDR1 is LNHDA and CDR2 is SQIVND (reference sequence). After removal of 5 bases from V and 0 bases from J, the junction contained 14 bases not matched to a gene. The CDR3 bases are TGTGCCAGTAGTTCACTGACTAGCGGGAGCCTTCGTAGCTCCTACAATGAGCAGTTCTTC. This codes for CASSSLTSGSLRSSYNEQFF.

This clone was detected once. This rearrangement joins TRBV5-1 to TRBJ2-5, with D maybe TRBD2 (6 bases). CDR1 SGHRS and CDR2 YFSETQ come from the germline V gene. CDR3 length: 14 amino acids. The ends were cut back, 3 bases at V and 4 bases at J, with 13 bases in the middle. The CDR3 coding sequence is TGCGCCAGCAGCTACTCCGGGGGACGAGAGACCCAGTACTTC. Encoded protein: CASSYSGGRETQYF.

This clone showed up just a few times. CDR3 protein: CASSQGGTGGNSPLHF. CDR3 in DNA: TGTGCCAGCAGCCAAGGAGGGACAGGGGGTAATTCACCCCTCCACTTT. This rearrangement joins TRBV3-1 (or the pseudogene TRBV3-2) to TRBJ1-6; 11 bases align to TRBD1. The germline CDR1 and CDR2 sequences are LGHDT and YNNKEL (reference sequence). V trimming: 1 base; J trimming: 6 bases; junction bases outside the gene matches: 2. The CDR3 has 16 residues.

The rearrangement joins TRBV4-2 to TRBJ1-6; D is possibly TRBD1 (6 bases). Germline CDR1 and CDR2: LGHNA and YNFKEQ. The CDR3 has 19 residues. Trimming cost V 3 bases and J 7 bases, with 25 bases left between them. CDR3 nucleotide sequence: TGTGCCAGCAGCCACGGACGGTCCGGTGGGGGGGCTTTAAATTCACCCCTCCACTTT. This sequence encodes CASSHGRSGGGALNSPLHF.

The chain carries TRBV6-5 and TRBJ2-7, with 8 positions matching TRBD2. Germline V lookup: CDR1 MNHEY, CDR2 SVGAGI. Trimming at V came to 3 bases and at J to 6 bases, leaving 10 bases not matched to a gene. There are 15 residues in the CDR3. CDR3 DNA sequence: TGTGCCAGCAGTTATCGAAGCGGGAGCCCTCGCGAGCAGTACTTC. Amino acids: CASSYRSGSPREQYF.

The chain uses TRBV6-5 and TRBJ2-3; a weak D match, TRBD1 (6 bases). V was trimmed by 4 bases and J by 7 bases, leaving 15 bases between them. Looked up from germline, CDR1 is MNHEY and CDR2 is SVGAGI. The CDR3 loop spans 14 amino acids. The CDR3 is CASSFALQGNTQYF. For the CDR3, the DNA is TGTGCCAGCAGTTTCGCCTTACAGGGAAATACGCAGTATTTT.

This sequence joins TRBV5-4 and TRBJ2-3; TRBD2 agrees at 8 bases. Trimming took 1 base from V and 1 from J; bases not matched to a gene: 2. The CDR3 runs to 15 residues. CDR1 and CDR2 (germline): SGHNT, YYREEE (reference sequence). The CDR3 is CASSLLAGGTDTQYF. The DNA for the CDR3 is TGTGCCAGCAGCTTGCTAGCGGGCGGCACAGATACGCAGTATTTT. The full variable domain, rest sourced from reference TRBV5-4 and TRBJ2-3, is ETGVTQSPTHLIKTRGQQVTLRCSSQSGHNTVSWYQQALGQGPQFIFQYYREEENGRGNFPPRFSGLQFPNYSSELNVNALELDDSALYLCASSLLAGGTDTQYFGPGTRLTVL.

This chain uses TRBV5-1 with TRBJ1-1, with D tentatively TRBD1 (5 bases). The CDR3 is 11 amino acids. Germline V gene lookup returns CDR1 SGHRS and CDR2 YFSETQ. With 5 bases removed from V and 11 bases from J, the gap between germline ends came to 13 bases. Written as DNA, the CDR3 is TGCGCCAGCAGGTCCGGGGGGGAGGCTTTCTTT. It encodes CASRSGGEAFF.

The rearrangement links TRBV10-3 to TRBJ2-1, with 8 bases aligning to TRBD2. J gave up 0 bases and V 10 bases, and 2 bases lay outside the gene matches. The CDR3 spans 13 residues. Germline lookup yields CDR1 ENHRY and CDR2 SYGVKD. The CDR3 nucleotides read TGTGCCACCAGCGGGAGCTCCTACAATGAGCAGTTCTTC. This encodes CATSGSSYNEQFF.

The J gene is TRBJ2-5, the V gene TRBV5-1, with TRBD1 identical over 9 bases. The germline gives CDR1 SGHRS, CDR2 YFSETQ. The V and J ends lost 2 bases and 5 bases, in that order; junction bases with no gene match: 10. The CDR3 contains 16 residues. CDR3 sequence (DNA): TGCGCCAGCAGCTTTGCCGGAACAGGGGGCGGTGAGACCCAGTACTTC. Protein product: CASSFAGTGGGETQYF.